This TCR beta chain appears in the sequencing data of a study of OX40 agonist ivuxolimab in advanced cancers. The CDR3 contains 15 residues. Trimming removed 5 bases from V and 0 bases from J, with 13 bases in between. Looked up from germline, CDR1 is SGHTA and CDR2 is FQGNSA. The assay was immunoSEQ multiplex PCR, and TCRdb's table has in-frame clones only and misses some. The repertoire holds around 110,000 clones, with around 93% as singletons. The specimen comprised CD4+ or CD8+ T cells sorted from blood, sampled in a trial of the OX40 agonist ivuxolimab. The chain is built from TRBV7-2 and TRBJ1-1; a weak D match, TRBD1 (6 bases). This TCR was recovered from an adult with an advanced solid tumor such as melanoma, head and neck, liver or kidney cancer. CDR3 coding DNA: TGTGCCAGCAGCGCTGACAGGTTCATGAACACTGAAGCTTTCTTT. Translated, it gives CASSADRFMNTEAFF.